The clone carrying this T cell receptor beta chain was recorded once. What it binds is unknown. The source of the sample is a study of CD8+CD57+ T cells in acquired aplastic anemia. The wider study: DNA per sorted CD4+ or CD8+ sample ranged about 0.17 to 30 ug, averaging roughly 3.2 ug.

The CDR3 is 13 amino acids. The V gene end was trimmed by 2 bases and the J gene end by 5 bases; junction bases not matched to a gene: 1. Germline CDR1 SGHTA, CDR2 FQGNSA. Genomic DNA, serving as template, underwent TCR beta VDJ and CDR3 profiling. MiXCR, run by TCRdb on the reads, gives a single entry per CDR3 protein. The sample has about 190,000 distinct CDR3 sequences, about half seen once. Overall study findings and caveats: Any difference that existed in CD8+ Simpson's diversity between patients and controls was not significant. Patients and controls turned out to have approximately 29 CD8+ CDR3 sequences in common.

The sequenced material came from sorted CD4+, CD8+, or CD8+CD57+ T cells (not recorded which) from PBMCs. This chain uses TRBV7-2 with TRBJ1-1; 8 nucleotides line up with TRBD1. This sequence was found in a human donor in good health, serving as a control. The CDR3 coding sequence is TGTGCCAGCAGCTTACAGGGGGCGACTGAAGCTTTCTTT. It encodes CASSLQGATEAFF.